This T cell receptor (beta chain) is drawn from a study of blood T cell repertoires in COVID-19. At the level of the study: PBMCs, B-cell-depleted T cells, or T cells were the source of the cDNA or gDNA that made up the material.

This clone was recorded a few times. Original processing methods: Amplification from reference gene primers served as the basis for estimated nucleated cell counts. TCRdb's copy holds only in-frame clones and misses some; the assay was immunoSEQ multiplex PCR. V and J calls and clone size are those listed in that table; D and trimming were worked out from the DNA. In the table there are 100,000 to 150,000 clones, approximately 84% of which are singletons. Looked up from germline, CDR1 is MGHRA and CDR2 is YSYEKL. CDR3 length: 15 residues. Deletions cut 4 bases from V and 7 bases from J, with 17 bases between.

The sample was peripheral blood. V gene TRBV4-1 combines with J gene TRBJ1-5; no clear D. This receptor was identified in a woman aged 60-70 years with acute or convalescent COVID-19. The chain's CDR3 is CASSRGVFLQQPQHF. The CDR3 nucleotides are TGCGCCAGCAGCCGGGGAGTGTTCCTCCAACAGCCCCAGCATTTT.